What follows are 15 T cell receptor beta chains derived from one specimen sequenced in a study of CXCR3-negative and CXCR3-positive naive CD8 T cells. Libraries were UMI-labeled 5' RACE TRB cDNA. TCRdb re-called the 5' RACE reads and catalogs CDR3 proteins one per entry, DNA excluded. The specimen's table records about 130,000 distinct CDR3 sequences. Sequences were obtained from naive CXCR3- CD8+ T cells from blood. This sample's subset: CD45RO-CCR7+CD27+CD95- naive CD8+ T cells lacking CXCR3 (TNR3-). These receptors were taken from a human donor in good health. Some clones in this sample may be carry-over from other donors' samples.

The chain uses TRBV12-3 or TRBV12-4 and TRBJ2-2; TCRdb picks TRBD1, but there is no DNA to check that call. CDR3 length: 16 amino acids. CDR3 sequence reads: CASRKLGHKSTGELFF.

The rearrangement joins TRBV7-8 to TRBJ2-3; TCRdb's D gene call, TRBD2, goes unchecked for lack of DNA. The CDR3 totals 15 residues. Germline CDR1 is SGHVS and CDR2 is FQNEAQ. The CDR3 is CASSAVRGGTDTQYF.

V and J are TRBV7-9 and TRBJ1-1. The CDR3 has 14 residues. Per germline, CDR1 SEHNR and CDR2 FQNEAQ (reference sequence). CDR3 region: CATIFLDGNTEAFF.

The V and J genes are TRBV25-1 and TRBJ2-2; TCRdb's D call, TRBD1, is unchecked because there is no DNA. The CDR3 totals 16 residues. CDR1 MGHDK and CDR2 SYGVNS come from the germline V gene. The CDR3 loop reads CASSERGQGVTGELFF. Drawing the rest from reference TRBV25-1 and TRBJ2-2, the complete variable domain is EADIYQTPRYLVIGTGKKITLECSQTMGHDKMYWYQQDPGMELHLIHYSYGVNSTEKGDLSSESTVSRIRTEHFPLTLESARPSHTSQYLCASSERGQGVTGELFFGEGSRLTVL.

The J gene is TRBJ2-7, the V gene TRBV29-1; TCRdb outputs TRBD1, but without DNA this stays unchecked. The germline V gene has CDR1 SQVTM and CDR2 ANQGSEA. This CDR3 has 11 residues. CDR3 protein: CSVGGTDEQYF.

The CDR3 spells CSAREGAYEQYF. The chain recombines TRBV20-1 with TRBJ2-7; the TCRdb call, TRBD1, lacks DNA for checking. The CDR3 sequence is 12 residues long. Germline V gene sequence: CDR1 DFQATT, CDR2 SNEGSKA (reference sequence).

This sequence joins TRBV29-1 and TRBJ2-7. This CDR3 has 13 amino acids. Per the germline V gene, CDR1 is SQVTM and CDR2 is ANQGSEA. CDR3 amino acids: CSVEETNSYEQYF.

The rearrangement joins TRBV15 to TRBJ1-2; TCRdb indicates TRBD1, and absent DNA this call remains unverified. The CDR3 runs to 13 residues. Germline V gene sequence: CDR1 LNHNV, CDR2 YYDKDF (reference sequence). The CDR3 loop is CATSNSLAHGYTF.

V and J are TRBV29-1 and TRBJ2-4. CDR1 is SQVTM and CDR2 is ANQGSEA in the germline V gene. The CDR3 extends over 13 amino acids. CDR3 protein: CSVKVIPENIQYF.

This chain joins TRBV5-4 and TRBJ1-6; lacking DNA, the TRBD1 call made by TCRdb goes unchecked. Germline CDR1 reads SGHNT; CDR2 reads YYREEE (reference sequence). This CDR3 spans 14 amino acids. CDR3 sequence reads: CASSYGTGNSPLHF. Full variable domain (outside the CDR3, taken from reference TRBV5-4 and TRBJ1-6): ETGVTQSPTHLIKTRGQQVTLRCSSQSGHNTVSWYQQALGQGPQFIFQYYREEENGRGNFPPRFSGLQFPNYSSELNVNALELDDSALYLCASSYGTGNSPLHFGNGTRLTVT.

CDR3 sequence reads: CASSFSGQTETQYF. The chain combines TRBV27 with TRBJ2-5. The CDR3 runs to 14 residues. Germline V gene data show CDR1 as MNHEY and CDR2 as SMNVEV (reference sequence).

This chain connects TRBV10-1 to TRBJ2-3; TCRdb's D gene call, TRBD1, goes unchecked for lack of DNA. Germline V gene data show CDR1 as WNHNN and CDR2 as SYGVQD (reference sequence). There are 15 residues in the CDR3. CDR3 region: CASSESPGGPDTQYF.

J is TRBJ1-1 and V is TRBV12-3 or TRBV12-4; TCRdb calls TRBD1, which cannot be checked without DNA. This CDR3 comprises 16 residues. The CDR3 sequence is CASSIFDRGRDTEAFF.

This CDR3 reads CASSQGWGAQTEAFF. J is TRBJ1-1 and V is TRBV4-1; TCRdb designates TRBD1, a call that cannot be tested without DNA. The CDR3 consists of 15 residues. Germline loops: CDR1 MGHRA, CDR2 YSYEKL.

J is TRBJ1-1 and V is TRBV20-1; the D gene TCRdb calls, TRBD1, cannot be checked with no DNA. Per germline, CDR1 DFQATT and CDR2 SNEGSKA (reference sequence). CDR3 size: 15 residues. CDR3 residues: CSARGRQGINTEAFF.